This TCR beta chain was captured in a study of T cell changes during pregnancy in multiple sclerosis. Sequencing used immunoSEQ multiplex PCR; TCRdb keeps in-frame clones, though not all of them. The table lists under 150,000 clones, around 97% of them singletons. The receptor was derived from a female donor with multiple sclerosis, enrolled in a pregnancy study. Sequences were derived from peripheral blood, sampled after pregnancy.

CDR3 sequence reads: CATSMGGQETQYF. In DNA, the CDR3 is TGTGCCACCAGCATGGGAGGGCAAGAGACCCAGTACTTC. The chain is built from TRBV15 and TRBJ2-5; 7 bases map to TRBD2. Trimming cost V 4 bases and J 2 bases; bases outside gene matches: 1. Germline V lookup: CDR1 LNHNV, CDR2 YYDKDF (reference sequence). This CDR3 is 13 amino acids long.